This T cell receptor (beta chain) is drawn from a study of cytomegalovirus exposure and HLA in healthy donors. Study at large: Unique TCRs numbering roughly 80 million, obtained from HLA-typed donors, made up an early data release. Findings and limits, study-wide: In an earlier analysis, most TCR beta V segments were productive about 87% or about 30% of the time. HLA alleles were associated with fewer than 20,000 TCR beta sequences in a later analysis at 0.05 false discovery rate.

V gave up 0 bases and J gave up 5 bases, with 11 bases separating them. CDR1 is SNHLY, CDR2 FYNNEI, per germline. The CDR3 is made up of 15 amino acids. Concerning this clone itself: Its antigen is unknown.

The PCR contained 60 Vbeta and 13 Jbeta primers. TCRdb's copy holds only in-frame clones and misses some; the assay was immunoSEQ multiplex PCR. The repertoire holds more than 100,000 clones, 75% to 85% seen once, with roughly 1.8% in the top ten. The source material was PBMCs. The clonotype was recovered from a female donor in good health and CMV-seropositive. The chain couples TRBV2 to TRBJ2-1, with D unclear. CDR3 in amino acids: CASSEASRGNNEQFF. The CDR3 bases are TGTGCCAGCAGTGAAGCTAGTCGCGGAAACAATGAGCAGTTCTTC.